What follows are 11 T cell receptor beta chains derived from one specimen sequenced in a study of human T cells and chemical hapten exposure. Time point defined: patch test 1, 2 weeks after DPC sensitization. Regarding treatment: therapeutic diphenylcyclopropenone sensitization with weekly scalp DPC. One entry per CDR3 protein results from TCRdb running MiXCR on the RACE reads. The top ten clones hold 1.3% to 1.5% of a sample with around 120,000 distinct CDR3 sequences, over 10% of them seen once. The starting material was whole blood, obtained in connection with sensitization to the hapten diphenylcyclopropenone (DPC). Receptors were obtained from a woman aged 45 to 65 with alopecia areata. Some clones in this sample may be carry-over from other donors' samples.

The gene calls are TRBV18 and TRBJ1-6; D uncertain. CDR3 size: 13 residues. CDR1 and CDR2 from the germline V gene are KGHSH and LQKENI. Trimming stripped 0 bases from V and 10 bases from J, with 7 bases between. The CDR3 spells CASSPPAGSPLHF. As DNA, the CDR3 is TGTGCCAGCTCACCACCGGCGGGCTCACCCCTCCACTTT.

A few counts support this clonotype. The chain uses TRBV12-3 or TRBV12-4 and TRBJ1-5, with TRBD1 matching 8 bases. This CDR3 has 16 residues. V gave up 5 bases and J gave up 2 bases; unmatched junction bases: 8. The CDR3 DNA is TGTGCCAGCAGTCCCGGGGACAGGAGGGGCAATCAGCCCCAGCATTTT. This sequence encodes CASSPGDRRGNQPQHF.

This clonotype was seen a few times. The chain couples TRBV6-5 to TRBJ1-5, with unresolved D. Germline-derived CDR1 and CDR2 are MNHEY and SVGAGI. The CDR3 length is 14 residues. V dropped 2 bases and J dropped 5 bases, with 10 bases sitting between them. The CDR3 spells CASSYGSGDQPQHF. CDR3 nucleotide sequence: TGTGCCAGCAGTTACGGTAGTGGAGATCAGCCCCAGCATTTT.

The genes are TRBV7-9 and TRBJ2-3; D not certain. V was clipped by 2 bases and J by 5 bases, with 11 bases between them. CDR1 and CDR2 from the germline V gene are SEHNR and FQNEAQ (reference sequence). This CDR3 contains 14 residues. CDR3 nucleotides: TGTGCCAGCAGCTTACGAGCAAATGGAGATACGCAGTATTTT. As protein: CASSLRANGDTQYF. Filled out from reference TRBV7-9 and TRBJ2-3, the complete variable domain reads DTGVSQNPRHKITKRGQNVTFRCDPISEHNRLYWYRQTLGQGPEFLTYFQNEAQLEKSRLLSDRFSAERPKGSFSTLEIQRTEQGDSAMYLCASSLRANGDTQYFGPGTRLTVL.

The CDR3 DNA sequence: TGTGCCAGCAGCGCGGGGGATATCATAGCCAAAAACATTCAGTACTTC. It yields the protein CASSAGDIIAKNIQYF. The chain recombines TRBV9 with TRBJ2-4, with TRBD2 as a possible D gene (6 bases). V lost 3 bases, J lost 0 bases, and 13 bases lay in between. The CDR3 is 16 amino acids. Germline V gives CDR1 SGDLS, CDR2 YYNGEE. The full variable domain, with the rest looked up from reference TRBV9 and TRBJ2-4, is DSGVTQTPKHLITATGQRVTLRCSPRSGDLSVYWYQQSLDQGLQFLIQYYNGEERAKGNILERFSAQQFPDLHSELNLSSLELGDSALYFCASSAGDIIAKNIQYFGAGTRLSVL.

CDR3 in amino acids: CASSETGGNEKLFF. In DNA form, the CDR3 reads TGTGCCAGCTCTGAGACAGGGGGCAATGAAAAACTGTTTTTT. The chain has TRBV18 and TRBJ1-4, with 10 bases fitting TRBD1. J lost 5 bases, V lost 6 bases, and 3 bases had no gene match. The CDR3 totals 14 residues. CDR1 is KGHSH and CDR2 is LQKENI in the germline V gene.

The chain links TRBV7-2 to TRBJ2-1, with D possibly matching TRBD2 (5 bases). V was shortened by 6 bases and J by 3 bases, with 15 bases between the two germline ends. The CDR3 extends over 15 amino acids. Germline loops: CDR1 SGHTA, CDR2 FQGNSA. For the CDR3, the DNA is TGTGCCAGCAGGCTCAGTCTAGCTCGCTACAATGAGCAGTTCTTC. As protein: CASRLSLARYNEQFF.

There are a few counts of this clonotype. CDR3 in amino acids: CASSIVEHSNQPQHF. In DNA form, the CDR3 reads TGTGCCAGTAGTATAGTAGAGCATAGCAATCAGCCCCAGCATTTT. The chain couples TRBV19 to TRBJ1-5; D remains unclear. CDR1 is LNHDA, CDR2 SQIVND, per germline (reference sequence). The V gene lost 1 base and the J gene lost 0 bases, with 7 bases spanning the gap. There are 15 residues in the CDR3.

Note on this clonotype: This could be a read error, since a much larger clone is one nucleotide away. As the CDR3 is not closed by the conserved phenylalanine or tryptophan, this likely results from a read error. This chain connects TRBV29-1 to TRBJ2-5; D assignment may be TRBD1 or TRBD2 (5 bases each). The germline V gene has CDR1 SQVTM and CDR2 ANQGSEA. The length of the CDR3 is 11 residues. V lost 6 bases and J 1 base, leaving 6 bases between the germline ends. In DNA, the CDR3 is TGCAGCGTGGGGACCCAAGAGACCCAGTACCTC. It yields the protein CSVGTQETQYL.

The V call is TRBV2, the J call TRBJ1-5, with 8 bases that match TRBD1. V lost 7 bases, J lost 6 bases, and 11 bases stayed unmatched. The germline gives CDR1 SNHLY, CDR2 FYNNEI. The CDR3 contains 15 residues. This CDR3 is CASTGDRSPAQPQHF. The CDR3 coding sequence is TGTGCCAGCACCGGGGACAGGTCTCCGGCTCAGCCCCAGCATTTT.

In the case of this clonotype: Just one base apart from a much larger clone, this may be a read error. This chain joins TRBV6-5 and TRBJ1-2; D unclear. V lost 0 bases and J 10 bases, leaving 21 bases between the germline ends. The CDR3 has 16 amino acids. Germline-derived CDR1 and CDR2 are MNHEY and SVGAGI. DNA for the CDR3: TGTGCCAGCAGTTACTCCCCAGACGTACACAGCGATGACTACACCTTC. Protein sequence: CASSYSPDVHSDDYTF.